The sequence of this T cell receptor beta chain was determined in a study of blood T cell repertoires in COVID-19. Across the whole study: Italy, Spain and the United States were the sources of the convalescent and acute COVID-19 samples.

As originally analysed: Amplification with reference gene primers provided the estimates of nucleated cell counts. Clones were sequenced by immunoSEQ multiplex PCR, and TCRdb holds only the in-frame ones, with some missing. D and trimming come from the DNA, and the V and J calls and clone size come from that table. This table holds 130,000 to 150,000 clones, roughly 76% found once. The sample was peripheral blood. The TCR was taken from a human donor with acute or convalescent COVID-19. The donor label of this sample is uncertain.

DNA of the CDR3: TGCGCCAGCAGCCTCGGGTCGAACACTGAAGCTTTCTTT. Translated: CASSLGSNTEAFF. V is TRBV4-1 and J is TRBJ1-1, with D hard to call. Germline loops: CDR1 MGHRA, CDR2 YSYEKL. V lost 4 bases and J 1 base, leaving 7 bases between the germline ends. The CDR3 contains 13 residues.